Listed below are T cell receptor beta chains from one sample, sequenced in a study of T cells in tuberculosis. The data were produced by immunoSEQ multiplex PCR, yet TCRdb's version contains in-frame clones alone and is incomplete. The sample shows 25,000 to 35,000 clones, nearly 97% of them seen only once. Source material: PBMCs. These receptors were taken from a donor between 10 and 35 years old with latent tuberculosis or without tuberculosis infection. CDR3s include the opening cysteine and the closing phenylalanine or tryptophan. The D gene is left open where the match is weak. Only part of the rows carry a size: once, few, many, or a class if the clone is expanded.

V	J	size	length	D	CDR3	DNA
TRBV5-4	TRBJ1-2	-	19	TRBD1	CASSSPKAGQGADNYGYTF	TGTGCCAGCAGTTCACCTAAGGCGGGACAGGGGGCCGATAACTATGGCTACACCTTC
TRBV27	TRBJ1-1	-	14	-	CASSSITLNTEAFF	TGTGCCAGCAGTTCCATAACTCTGAACACTGAAGCTTTCTTT
TRBV25-1	TRBJ2-7	-	18	-	CASSGYYDGLASSYEQYF	TGTGCCAGCAGTGGCTACTACGATGGACTGGCGAGCTCCTACGAGCAGTACTTC
TRBV30	TRBJ1-4	-	13	TRBD1	CAWSLAGGEKLFF	TGTGCCTGGAGTTTAGCAGGGGGGGAAAAACTGTTTTTT
TRBV6-1	TRBJ2-2	-	20	TRBD2	CASSDMQGLRLAGAVGELFF	TGTGCCAGCAGTGATATGCAGGGCCTACGACTAGCGGGAGCCGTCGGGGAGCTGTTTTTT
TRBV30	TRBJ2-7	-	14	TRBD2	CAWTLGGRVYEQYF	TGTGCCTGGACACTAGGCGGGAGGGTCTACGAGCAGTACTTC
TRBV27	TRBJ1-6	-	18	-	CASSTKERGSSYNSPLHF	TGTGCCAGCAGTACCAAAGAGAGAGGAAGCTCCTATAATTCACCCCTCCACTTT
TRBV6-5	TRBJ2-7	-	14	-	CASSYYLGGSEQYF	TGTGCCAGCAGTTATTACCTAGGCGGGTCCGAGCAGTACTTC
TRBV27	TRBJ2-3	-	17	TRBD1	CASSRRDRGNFLNTQYF	TGTGCCAGCAGTCGGAGGGACAGGGGAAATTTTTTAAATACGCAGTATTTT
TRBV5-4	TRBJ1-4	-	14	-	CASSQDLEGEKLFF	TGTGCCAGCAGCCAGGACCTAGAGGGTGAAAAACTGTTTTTT
TRBV7-9	TRBJ1-3	-	14	-	CASTFFGQGNTIYF	TGTGCCAGCACCTTCTTTGGGCAGGGAAACACCATATATTTT
TRBV14	TRBJ2-1	-	13	-	CASSQEWLVEQFF	TGTGCCAGCAGCCAAGAGTGGCTGGTTGAGCAGTTCTTC
TRBV30	TRBJ1-1	-	13	-	CAWKRTANTEAFF	TGTGCCTGGAAAAGGACAGCGAACACTGAAGCTTTCTTT
TRBV9	TRBJ2-7	-	15	-	CASSPAETVAYEQYF	TGTGCCAGCAGCCCCGCCGAGACAGTAGCCTACGAGCAGTACTTC
TRBV5-6	TRBJ1-2	-	15	-	CASSPTGDLNYGYTF	TGTGCCAGCAGCCCGACAGGAGATCTGAACTATGGCTACACCTTC
TRBV6-4	TRBJ2-1	-	15	TRBD2	CASKKTSGIYNEQFF	TGTGCCAGCAAAAAAACTAGCGGGATATACAATGAGCAGTTCTTC
TRBV2	TRBJ2-7	once	12	-	CASSEQGNEQYF	TGTGCCAGCAGTGAACAGGGTAACGAGCAGTACTTC
TRBV15	TRBJ2-5	-	14	-	CATSRTTEGRTQYF	TGTGCCACCAGCAGAACCACAGAAGGTCGGACCCAGTACTTC
TRBV28	TRBJ2-5	-	14	-	CASSLNRGVGTQYF	TGTGCCAGCAGTTTAAATCGGGGAGTGGGGACCCAGTACTTC
TRBV27	TRBJ2-5	few	12	-	CASSSPFGDRYF	TGTGCCAGCAGTTCCCCCTTTGGAGACCGGTACTTC
TRBV21-1	TRBJ2-7	-	17	-	CASSKALAGEAPYEQYF	TGTGCCAGCAGCAAAGCGCTAGCGGGAGAGGCACCCTACGAGCAGTACTTC
TRBV7-3	TRBJ2-1	-	15	-	CASSPRGGSYNEQFF	TGTGCCAGCAGCCCGCGGGGAGGCTCCTACAATGAGCAGTTCTTC
TRBV19	TRBJ1-4	-	13	-	CASREGTNEKLFF	TGTGCCAGCAGGGAGGGCACTAATGAAAAACTGTTTTTT
TRBV7-2	TRBJ1-1	-	14	-	CASSLLGTNTEAFF	TGTGCCAGCAGCTTATTGGGCACGAACACTGAAGCTTTCTTT
TRBV4-3	TRBJ2-3	-	18	-	CASRRQLGTSDSTDTQYF	TGCGCCAGCAGACGACAACTCGGGACATCCGATAGCACAGATACGCAGTATTTT
TRBV9	TRBJ1-1	-	15	-	CASSVEGQGNTEAFF	TGTGCCAGCAGCGTAGAGGGACAAGGGAACACTGAAGCTTTCTTT
TRBV14	TRBJ1-2	-	14	-	CASSPWPLEDGYTF	TGTGCCAGCAGCCCCTGGCCCCTCGAGGATGGCTACACCTTC
TRBV11-2	TRBJ2-5	-	17	TRBD2	CASSLSVGLAFQETQYF	TGTGCCAGCAGCTTAAGCGTGGGACTAGCCTTCCAAGAGACCCAGTACTTC
TRBV29-1	TRBJ2-1	-	13	TRBD2	CSVALATYNEQFF	TGCAGCGTTGCACTAGCGACCTACAATGAGCAGTTCTTC
TRBV18	TRBJ1-2	-	15	-	CASSRTWGRNDGYTF	TGTGCCAGCTCACGAACCTGGGGGCGCAACGATGGCTACACCTTC
TRBV25-1	TRBJ1-1	-	13	-	CASRRRDGAEAFF	TGTGCCAGTCGGCGCAGGGATGGGGCTGAAGCTTTCTTT
TRBV19	TRBJ2-2	-	15	-	CASSINGMNTGELFF	TGTGCCAGTAGTATTAACGGGATGAACACCGGGGAGCTGTTTTTT
TRBV5-1	TRBJ2-3	once	14	-	CASGIADNTDTQYF	TGCGCCAGCGGAATAGCGGATAACACAGATACGCAGTATTTT
TRBV18	TRBJ2-7	once	13	-	CASSQGRVVEQYF	TGTGCCAGCTCCCAAGGCAGGGTTGTCGAGCAGTACTTC
TRBV14	TRBJ2-3	-	15	TRBD2	CASSHGGVLTDTQYF	TGTGCCAGCAGCCACGGGGGGGTCCTAACAGATACGCAGTATTTT
TRBV7-9	TRBJ2-5	-	15	TRBD2	CASSPLAGGGETQYF	TGTGCCAGCAGCCCCTTAGCGGGGGGGGGTGAGACCCAGTACTTC
TRBV5-6	TRBJ1-2	once	12	-	CASSVRGYGYTF	TGTGCCAGCAGCGTCCGGGGCTATGGCTACACCTTC
TRBV27	TRBJ2-5	-	16	TRBD1	CASSFSGWTGLETQYF	TGTGCCAGCAGTTTCTCGGGCTGGACAGGGCTGGAGACCCAGTACTTC
TRBV10-3	TRBJ1-1	-	15	TRBD1	CAISDQTGGTTEAFF	TGTGCCATCAGTGACCAAACAGGGGGCACCACTGAAGCTTTCTTT
TRBV19	TRBJ2-2	-	15	TRBD1	CASSTMGQMTGELFF	TGTGCCAGTAGTACCATGGGACAGATGACCGGGGAGCTGTTTTTT
TRBV11-3	TRBJ1-3	-	15	-	CASSLGGISGNTIYF	TGTGCCAGCAGCTTAGGCGGAATCTCTGGAAACACCATATATTTT
TRBV4-1	TRBJ2-7	-	16	TRBD2	CASSQSGLASSYEQYF	TGCGCCAGCAGCCAATCCGGACTAGCGAGCTCCTACGAGCAGTACTTC
TRBV9	TRBJ2-6	-	15	-	CASSVGVSGANVLTF	TGTGCCAGCAGCGTAGGAGTCTCTGGGGCCAACGTCCTGACTTTC
TRBV7-3	TRBJ2-1	-	17	TRBD2	CASSLTGGTSGTGEQFF	TGTGCCAGCAGCTTAACAGGGGGGACTAGCGGGACTGGTGAGCAGTTCTTC
TRBV29-1	TRBJ2-7	large	13	-	CSVESLDSYEQYF	TGCAGCGTTGAATCACTCGACTCCTACGAGCAGTACTTC
TRBV7-9	TRBJ1-1	-	14	TRBD1	CASSLDDRGAEAFF	TGTGCCAGCAGCTTAGATGACAGGGGAGCTGAAGCTTTCTTT
TRBV15	TRBJ1-1	-	14	-	CATSRDGLYTEAFF	TGTGCCACCAGCAGAGACGGGTTGTACACTGAAGCTTTCTTT
TRBV2	TRBJ2-5	-	13	TRBD1	CASSPRGRETQYF	TGTGCCAGCAGTCCCAGGGGGCGGGAGACCCAGTACTTC
TRBV5-1	TRBJ2-2	-	14	-	CASSLRANTGELFF	TGCGCCAGCAGCTTAAGAGCGAACACCGGGGAGCTGTTTTTT
TRBV13	TRBJ1-2	-	13	TRBD1	CASSLQGADGYTF	TGTGCCAGCAGCTTGCAGGGGGCGGATGGCTACACCTTC
TRBV6-5	TRBJ2-3	once	13	-	CASGGGTTDTQYF	TGTGCCAGCGGGGGGGGCACCACAGATACGCAGTATTTT
TRBV2	TRBJ2-7	once	11	-	CASSVTYEQYF	TGTGCCAGCAGTGTAACCTACGAGCAGTACTTC
TRBV7-2	TRBJ1-6	-	15	-	CASSLETIPHSPLHF	TGTGCCAGCAGCTTAGAGACAATCCCGCATTCACCCCTCCACTTT
TRBV7-2	TRBJ1-2	-	13	TRBD1	CASSSQGVGGYTF	TGTGCCAGCAGCTCCCAGGGGGTGGGAGGCTACACCTTC